This T cell receptor (beta chain) stems from a study of STAT5B mutations in CD4+ large granular lymphocyte leukemia. Across the study: Among healthy donors, a particular HLA allele went with more CDR3 'QG' motifs. Regarding the study as a whole: No patients shared main leukemic clonotypes, though around 27% appeared at low frequency elsewhere. Top patient clones used TRBV06 genes more often: 8/27 versus 2/35 in controls. Patient CD4-sorted repertoires looked more clonal than healthy CD4+ repertoires, even without putative leukemic clones.

The assay was immunoSEQ multiplex PCR, and TCRdb's table has in-frame clones only and misses some. The table lists about 32,000 clones, 85% of them singletons. Worth noting for this clone: The antigen remains unidentified.

This CDR3 is 13 amino acids long. Per germline, CDR1 GTSNPN and CDR2 SVGIG (reference sequence). The ends were cut back, 2 bases at V and 5 bases at J, with 12 bases in the middle. The V call is TRBV30, the J call TRBJ2-5; D gene unclear. The sample taken for sequencing was CD4+ T cells from blood buffy coats. The TCR sequence derives from a human donor in good health. The CDR3 loop is CAWSKRVRETQYF. As DNA, the CDR3 is TGTGCCTGGAGTAAAAGGGTGAGGGAGACCCAGTACTTC. Full variable domain (remainder filled in from reference TRBV30 and TRBJ2-5): SQTIHQWPATLVQPVGSPLSLECTVEGTSNPNLYWYRQAAGRGLQLLFYSVGIGQISSEVPQNLSASRPQDRQFILSSKKLLLSDSGFYLCAWSKRVRETQYFGPGTRLLVL.